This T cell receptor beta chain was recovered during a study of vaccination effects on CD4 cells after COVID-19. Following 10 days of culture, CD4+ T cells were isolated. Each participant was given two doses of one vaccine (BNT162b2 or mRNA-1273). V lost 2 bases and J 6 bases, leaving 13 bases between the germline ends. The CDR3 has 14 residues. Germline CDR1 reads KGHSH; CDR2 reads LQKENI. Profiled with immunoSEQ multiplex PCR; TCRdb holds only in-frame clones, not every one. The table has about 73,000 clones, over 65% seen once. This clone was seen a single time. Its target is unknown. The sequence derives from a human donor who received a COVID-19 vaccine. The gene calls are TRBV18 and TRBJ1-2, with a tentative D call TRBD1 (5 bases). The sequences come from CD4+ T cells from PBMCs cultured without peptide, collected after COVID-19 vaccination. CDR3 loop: CASSPARGVNGYTF. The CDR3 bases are TGTGCCAGCTCACCAGCCCGGGGGGTAAATGGCTACACCTTC.